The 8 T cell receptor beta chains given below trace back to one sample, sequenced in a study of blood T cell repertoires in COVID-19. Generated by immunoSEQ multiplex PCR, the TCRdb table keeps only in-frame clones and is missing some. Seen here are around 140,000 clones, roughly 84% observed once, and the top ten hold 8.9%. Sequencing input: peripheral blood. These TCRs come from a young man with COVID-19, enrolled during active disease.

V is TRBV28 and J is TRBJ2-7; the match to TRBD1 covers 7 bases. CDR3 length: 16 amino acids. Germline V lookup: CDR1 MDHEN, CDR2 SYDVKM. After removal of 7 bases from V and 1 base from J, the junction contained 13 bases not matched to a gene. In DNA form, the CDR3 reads TGTGCCAGCACCATCCCCCGGGACAGAGATTCCTACGAGCAGTACTTC. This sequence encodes CASTIPRDRDSYEQYF.

The CDR3 reads CASRSSGSSNEQYF. The CDR3 DNA reads TGTGCCAGCAGGAGCAGCGGGAGTTCCAACGAGCAGTACTTC. This chain uses TRBV27 with TRBJ2-7; 8 bases map to TRBD2. V dropped 6 bases and J dropped 5; count of bases not matched to a gene: 9. Germline-derived CDR1 and CDR2 are MNHEY and SMNVEV (reference sequence). The CDR3 is made up of 14 amino acids.

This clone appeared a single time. The CDR3, as DNA: TGTGCCAGCAAACAGGGGAACACACCTGAAGCTTTCTTT. Residues: CASKQGNTPEAFF. The chain joins TRBV6-6 to TRBJ1-1, with 7 bases aligning to TRBD1. This CDR3 region has 13 residues. With V trimmed by 7 bases and J by 6 bases, 8 bases remained unmatched. CDR1 is MNHNY and CDR2 is SVGAGI in the germline V gene (reference sequence).

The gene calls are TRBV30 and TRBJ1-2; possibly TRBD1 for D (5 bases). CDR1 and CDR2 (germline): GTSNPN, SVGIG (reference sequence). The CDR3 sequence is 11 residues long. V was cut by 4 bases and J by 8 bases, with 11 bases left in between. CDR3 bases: TGTGCCTGGACAGGGTCGGTCGGCTACACCTTC. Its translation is CAWTGSVGYTF.

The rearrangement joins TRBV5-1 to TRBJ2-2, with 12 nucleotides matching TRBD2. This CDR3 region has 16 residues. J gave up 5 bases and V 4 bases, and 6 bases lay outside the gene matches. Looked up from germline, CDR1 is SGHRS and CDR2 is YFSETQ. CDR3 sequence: CASSPGLAGRTGELFF. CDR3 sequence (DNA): TGCGCCAGCAGCCCCGGACTAGCGGGGAGAACCGGGGAGCTGTTTTTT.

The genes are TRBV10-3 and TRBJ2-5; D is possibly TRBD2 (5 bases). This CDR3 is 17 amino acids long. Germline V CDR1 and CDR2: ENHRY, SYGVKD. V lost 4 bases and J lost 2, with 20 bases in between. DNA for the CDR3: TGTGCCATCAGTGGACCCCCCGGGGAGACTACTCAAGAGACCCAGTACTTC. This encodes CAISGPPGETTQETQYF.

CDR3 in amino acids: CASSSDSGSRTETQYF. For the CDR3, the DNA is TGTGCCAGCAGCTCCGACAGCGGGTCCCGGACAGAGACCCAGTACTTC. The chain carries TRBV7-2 and TRBJ2-5; perhaps TRBD2 as D (6 bases). The germline V and J ends were trimmed by 4 bases and 4 bases, with 19 bases remaining between them. Germline V CDR1 and CDR2: SGHTA, FQGNSA. There are 16 residues in the CDR3.

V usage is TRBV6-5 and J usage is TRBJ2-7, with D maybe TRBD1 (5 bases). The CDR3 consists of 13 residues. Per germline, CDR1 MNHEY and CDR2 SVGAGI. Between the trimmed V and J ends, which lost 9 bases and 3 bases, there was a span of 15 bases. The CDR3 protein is CASSETVSYEQYF. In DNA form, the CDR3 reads TGTGCCAGTTCCGAGACAGTCAGCTACGAGCAGTACTTC.